This TCR beta chain is drawn from a study of T cell responses to AZD1222 COVID-19 vaccine. Whole-study findings and limits: Spike-spanning, vaccine-associated CD4 TCRs were dominant at 160-218 and 743-854.

With respect to this clone: Its antigen remains unidentified.

The data were produced by immunoSEQ multiplex PCR, yet TCRdb's version contains in-frame clones alone and is incomplete. This sample has more than 85,000 clones, with 70% to 90% found just once. The V gene's germline CDR1 is SQVTM and CDR2 ANQGSEA. The CDR3 spans 13 residues. The V and J ends lost 4 bases and 4 bases respectively, with 14 bases between them. The V gene is TRBV29-1, the J gene TRBJ2-7; D gene uncertain. The sequence came from an adult in good health. This material consisted of peripheral blood, taken on day 0 of MenACWY control vaccination. CDR3 in amino acids: CSVVSHDSYEQYF. The DNA for the CDR3 is TGCAGCGTTGTGTCACACGATTCATACGAGCAGTACTTC.